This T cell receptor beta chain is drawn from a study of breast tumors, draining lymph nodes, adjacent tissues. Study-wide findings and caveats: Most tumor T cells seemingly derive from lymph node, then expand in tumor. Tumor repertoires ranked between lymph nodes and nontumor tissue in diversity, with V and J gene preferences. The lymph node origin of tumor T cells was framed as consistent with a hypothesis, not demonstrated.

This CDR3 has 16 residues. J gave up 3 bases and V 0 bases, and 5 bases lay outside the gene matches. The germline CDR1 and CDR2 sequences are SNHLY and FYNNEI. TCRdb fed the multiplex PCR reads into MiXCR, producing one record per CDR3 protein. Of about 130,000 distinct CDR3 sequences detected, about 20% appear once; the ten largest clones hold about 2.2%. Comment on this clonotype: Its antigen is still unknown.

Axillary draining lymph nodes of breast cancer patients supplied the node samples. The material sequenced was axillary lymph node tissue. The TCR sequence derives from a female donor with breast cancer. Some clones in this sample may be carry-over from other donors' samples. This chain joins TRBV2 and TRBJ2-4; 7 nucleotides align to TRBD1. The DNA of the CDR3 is TGTGCCAGCAGTGAAGCAACAGGGGTTGGCAAAAACATTCAGTACTTC. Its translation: CASSEATGVGKNIQYF.